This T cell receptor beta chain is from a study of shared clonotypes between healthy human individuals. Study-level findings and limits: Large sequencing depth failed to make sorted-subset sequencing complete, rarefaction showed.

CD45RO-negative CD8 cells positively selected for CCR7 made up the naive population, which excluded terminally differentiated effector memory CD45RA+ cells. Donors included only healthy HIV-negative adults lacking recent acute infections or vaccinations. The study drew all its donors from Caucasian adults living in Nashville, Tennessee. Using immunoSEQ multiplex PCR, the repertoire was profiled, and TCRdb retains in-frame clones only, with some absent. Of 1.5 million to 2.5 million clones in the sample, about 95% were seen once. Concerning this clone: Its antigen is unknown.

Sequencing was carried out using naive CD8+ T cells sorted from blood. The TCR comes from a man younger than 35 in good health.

In DNA form, the CDR3 reads TGTGCCTGGAACGTGCGGGGGGAAGACACAGATACGCAGTATTTT. As protein: CAWNVRGEDTDTQYF. The rearrangement links TRBV30 to TRBJ2-3, with TRBD2 matching 8 bases. This CDR3 spans 15 amino acids. CDR1 and CDR2 from the germline V gene are GTSNPN and SVGIG (reference sequence). The V segment lost 4 bases and the J segment 2 bases; nucleotides outside the gene matches: 8.